The following is a TCR beta chain sequence with its context. Its antigen is not identified. These data originate in a study of T cell responses to AZD1222 COVID-19 vaccine. The study's findings and limits: Only six people who got AZD1222 tested seropositive at baseline. Within unmutated variant regions lay the reported targets of nearly half of spike-specific TCRs.

Sequenced by immunoSEQ multiplex PCR; TCRdb stores in-frame clones only, minus some. The data show roughly 99,000 clones, with about nine tenths seen just once and about 4.5% held by the top ten. Germline CDR1 reads LNHDA; CDR2 reads SQIVND (reference sequence). This CDR3 is 15 amino acids long. Trimming removed 3 bases from V and 3 bases from J, with 14 bases in between. Source: peripheral blood, taken on day 0 of AZD1222 vaccination. The receptor comes from an adult in good health. The chain carries TRBV19 and TRBJ1-2; perhaps TRBD1 as D (5 bases). The CDR3 loop is CASSMGTDSYYGYTF. The CDR3 DNA reads TGTGCCAGTAGTATGGGGACGGATTCTTACTATGGCTACACCTTC. Drawing the rest from reference TRBV19 and TRBJ1-2, the complete variable domain is DGGITQSPKYLFRKEGQNVTLSCEQNLNHDAMYWYRQDPGQGLRLIYYSQIVNDFQKGDIAEGYSVSREKKESFPLTVTSAQKNPTAFYLCASSMGTDSYYGYTFGSGTRLTVV.